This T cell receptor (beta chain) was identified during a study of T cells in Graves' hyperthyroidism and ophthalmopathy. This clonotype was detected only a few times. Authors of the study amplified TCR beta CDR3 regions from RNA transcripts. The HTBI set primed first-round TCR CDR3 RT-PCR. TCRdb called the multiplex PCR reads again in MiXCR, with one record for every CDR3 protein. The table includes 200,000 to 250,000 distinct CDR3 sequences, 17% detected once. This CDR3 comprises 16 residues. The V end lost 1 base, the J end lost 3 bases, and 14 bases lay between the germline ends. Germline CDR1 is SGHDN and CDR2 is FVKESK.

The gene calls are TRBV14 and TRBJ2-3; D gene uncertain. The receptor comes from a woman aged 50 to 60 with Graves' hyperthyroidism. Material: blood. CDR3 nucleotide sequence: TGTGCCAGCAGCCAAGGGGGTTTGCCCACGACAGATACGCAGTATTTT. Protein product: CASSQGGLPTTDTQYF.